Detailed here is one TCR beta chain. Its cognate antigen is unknown. The source of the sample is a study of blood T cells in healthy people across ages. A J-beta primer mix and a sample-barcoded 5' primer were used in a second PCR of roughly 6 to 11 cycles. A single record per CDR3 protein comes from TCRdb applying MiXCR to the 5' RACE reads. The table records approximately 800,000 distinct CDR3 sequences, roughly 40% of them present only once. Study observations and caveats: Naive and antigen-experienced cells could not be conclusively compared, given unsorted PBMCs.

Peripheral blood, roughly 11 milliliters per donor, was collected. Isolation recovered at least 6.5 million PBMCs from every sample. The CDR3 extends over 13 amino acids. Trimming took off 11 bases at V and 5 bases at J, with 18 bases between the two ends. Germline values: CDR1 LGHNA, CDR2 YSLEER. The chain uses TRBV4-3 and TRBJ1-1; D gene ambiguous. The sample consisted of blood. The clonotype was recovered from a young man in good health. The chain's CDR3 is CAAGLTGGTEAFF. As DNA, the CDR3 is TGCGCCGCGGGCCTTACGGGAGGGACTGAAGCTTTCTTT.